The 2 T cell receptor beta chains presented below share a single source sample, sequenced in a study of control samples from healthy donors and cancer patients. Here immunoSEQ multiplex PCR was the method, and the copy in TCRdb shows in-frame clones only, minus some. This table has 150,000 to 200,000 clones, just over 85% appearing once. Specimen: blood. Every receptor here comes from a man aged 18 to 29 in good health.

V usage is TRBV19 and J usage is TRBJ2-1; 11 bases are shared with TRBD2. This CDR3 has 18 residues. CDR1 and CDR2 from the germline V gene are LNHDA and SQIVND (reference sequence). The V gene end was trimmed by 1 base and the J gene end by 3 bases; junction bases not matched to a gene: 8. The CDR3 region has the DNA TGTGCCAGTAGTATAGCCCCCGAGCTAGCGGGGGGCTACAATGAGCAGTTCTTC. The encoded protein is CASSIAPELAGGYNEQFF.

With respect to this clone: The missing conserved phenylalanine or tryptophan at the end of this CDR3 makes a read error likely. This chain connects TRBV3-1 (or the pseudogene TRBV3-2) to TRBJ1-2; the D gene is possibly TRBD1 (5 bases). The ends were cut back, 2 bases at V and 3 bases at J, with 13 bases in the middle. Germline V gene sequence: CDR1 LGHDT, CDR2 YNNKEL (reference sequence). This CDR3 spans 15 amino acids. The CDR3 here is CASSQLRGRDYGYTL. The CDR3 DNA reads TGTGCCAGCAGCCAACTTCGCGGCAGGGACTATGGCTACACCCTC.